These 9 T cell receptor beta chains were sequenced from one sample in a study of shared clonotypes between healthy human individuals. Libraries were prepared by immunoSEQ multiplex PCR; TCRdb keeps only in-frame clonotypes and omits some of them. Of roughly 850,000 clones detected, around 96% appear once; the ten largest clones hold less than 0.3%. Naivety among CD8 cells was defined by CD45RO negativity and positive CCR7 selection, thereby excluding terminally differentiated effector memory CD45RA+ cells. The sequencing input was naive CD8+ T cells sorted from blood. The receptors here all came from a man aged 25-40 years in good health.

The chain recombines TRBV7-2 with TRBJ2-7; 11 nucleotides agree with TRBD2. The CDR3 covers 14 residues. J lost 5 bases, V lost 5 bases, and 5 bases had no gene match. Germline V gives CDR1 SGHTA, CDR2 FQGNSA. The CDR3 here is CASSTSGSPHEQYF. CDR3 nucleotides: TGTGCCAGCAGCACTAGCGGGAGTCCCCACGAGCAGTACTTC.

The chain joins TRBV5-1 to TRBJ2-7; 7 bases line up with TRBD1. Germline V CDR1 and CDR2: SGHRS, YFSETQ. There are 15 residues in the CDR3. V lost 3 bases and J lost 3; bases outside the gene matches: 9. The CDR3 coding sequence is TGCGCCAGCAGCTGGGATTCGGGACAGCACTACGAGCAGTACTTC. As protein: CASSWDSGQHYEQYF. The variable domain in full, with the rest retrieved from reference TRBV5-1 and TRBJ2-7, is KAGVTQTPRYLIKTRGQQVTLSCSPISGHRSVSWYQQTPGQGLQFLFEYFSETQRNKGNFPGRFSGRQFSNSRSEMNVSTLELGDSALYLCASSWDSGQHYEQYFGPGTRLTVT.

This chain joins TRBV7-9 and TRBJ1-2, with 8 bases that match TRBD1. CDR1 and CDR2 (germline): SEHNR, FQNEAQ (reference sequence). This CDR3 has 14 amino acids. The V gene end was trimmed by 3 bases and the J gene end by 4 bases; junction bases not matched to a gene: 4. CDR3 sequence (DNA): TGTGCCAGCAGCTTGGGACAGGCTGGCTATGGCTACACCTTC. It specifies CASSLGQAGYGYTF.

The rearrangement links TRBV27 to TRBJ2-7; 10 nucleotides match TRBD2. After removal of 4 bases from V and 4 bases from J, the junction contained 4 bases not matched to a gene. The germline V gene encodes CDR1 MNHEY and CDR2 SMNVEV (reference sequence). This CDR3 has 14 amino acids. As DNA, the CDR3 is TGTGCCAGCAGTTCGAGTAGCGGGAGGTACGAGCAGTACTTC. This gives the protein CASSSSSGRYEQYF.

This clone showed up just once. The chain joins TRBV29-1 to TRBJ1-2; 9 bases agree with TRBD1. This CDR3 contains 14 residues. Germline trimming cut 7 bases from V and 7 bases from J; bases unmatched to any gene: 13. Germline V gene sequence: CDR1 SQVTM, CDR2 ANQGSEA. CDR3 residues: CSGTPRDREFGYTF. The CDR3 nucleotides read TGCAGCGGTACCCCCCGGGACAGGGAGTTTGGCTACACCTTC.

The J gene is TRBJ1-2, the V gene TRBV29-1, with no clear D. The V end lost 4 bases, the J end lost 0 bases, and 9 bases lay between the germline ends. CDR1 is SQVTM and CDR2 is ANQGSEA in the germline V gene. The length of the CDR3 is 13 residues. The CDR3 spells CSVGKNPNYGYTF. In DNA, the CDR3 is TGCAGCGTTGGGAAGAACCCTAACTATGGCTACACCTTC.

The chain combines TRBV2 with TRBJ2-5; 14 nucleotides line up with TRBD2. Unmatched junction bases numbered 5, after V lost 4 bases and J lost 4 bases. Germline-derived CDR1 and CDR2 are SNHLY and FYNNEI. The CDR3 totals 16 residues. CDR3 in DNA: TGTGCCAGCAGTGGACTAGCGGGAGGGCCCCGAGAGACCCAGTACTTC. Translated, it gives CASSGLAGGPRETQYF.

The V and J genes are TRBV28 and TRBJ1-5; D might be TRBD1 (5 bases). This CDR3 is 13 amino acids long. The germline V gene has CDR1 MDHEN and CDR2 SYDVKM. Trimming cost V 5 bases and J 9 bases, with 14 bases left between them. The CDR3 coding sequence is TGTGCCAGCAGTCACCGTGGGGCCAGGCCCCAGCATTTT. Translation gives CASSHRGARPQHF.

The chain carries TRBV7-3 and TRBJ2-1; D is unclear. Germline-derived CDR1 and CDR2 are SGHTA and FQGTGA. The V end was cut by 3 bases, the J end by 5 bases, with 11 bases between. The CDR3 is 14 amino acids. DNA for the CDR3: TGTGCCAGCAGCTTCGATGGTAACAACAATGAGCAGTTCTTC. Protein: CASSFDGNNNEQFF.